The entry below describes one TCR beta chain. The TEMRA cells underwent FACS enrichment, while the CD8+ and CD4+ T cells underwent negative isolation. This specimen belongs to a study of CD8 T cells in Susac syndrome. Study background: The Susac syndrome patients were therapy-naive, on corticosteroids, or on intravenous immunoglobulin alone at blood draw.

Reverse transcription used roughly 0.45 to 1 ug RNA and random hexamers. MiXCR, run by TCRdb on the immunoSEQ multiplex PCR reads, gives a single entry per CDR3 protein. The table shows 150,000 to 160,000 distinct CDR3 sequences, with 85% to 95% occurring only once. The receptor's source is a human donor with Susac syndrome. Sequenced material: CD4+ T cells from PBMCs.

As DNA, the CDR3 is TGTGCCAGCACCCTGGGACTAGCGGGGGGGTATATGACCCAGTACTTC. It codes for CASTLGLAGGYMTQYF. V usage is TRBV6-6 and J usage is TRBJ2-5; TRBD2 matches at 16 bases. In germline, CDR1 is MNHNY, CDR2 SVGAGI (reference sequence). CDR3 size: 16 residues. J lost 7 bases, V lost 7 bases, and 9 bases had no gene match.